This TCR beta chain stems from a study of cytomegalovirus exposure and HLA in healthy donors (dated by TCRdb to about 2017). Notes on the research overall: An earlier analysis of around 600 of the donors reported 250 to 300 Gb of sequence data and 120 million or so unique TCR beta sequences from 150 million to 200 million T cells. An early release covering 550 to 650 HLA-typed donors comprised approximately 290 gigabases of sequencing data and 85 million or so unique TCR sequences. Of the 300 to 500 genotyped donors, roughly 80% were placed in the genetic ancestry cluster associated with self-reported Caucasian donors. The aim of the study was to test whether cataloging public T cell receptors could identify signatures of past pathogen exposure. The study profiled the T cell repertoires of around 700 subjects by immunosequencing and related them to cytomegalovirus serostatus. Besides the first cohort of around 700 subjects, a separate validation cohort made up of 120 different subjects was used. To predict cytomegalovirus infection status, the study brought together high-throughput TCR immunosequencing, statistical association of individual TCRs with disease status, and machine learning. A later analysis re-analyzed previously published TCR beta repertoires from 666 donors and added high-resolution HLA genotyping to study TCR occurrence patterns. Rather than drawing on any new phenotypic data, the later analysis identified candidate immune exposures from TCR beta sequences and the way those sequences occurred across donors. An earlier analysis of 587 of the donors used high-throughput TCR beta sequencing to judge whether each TCR beta V gene segment behaved as functional or pseudogenic. Donor age, sex, ethnicity and CMV serostatus were compiled alongside the repertoire data. A later genetic analysis used genome-wide SNP genotypes for about 55% of the 666 donors, treating that subset as a discovery cohort. All discovery cohort repertoires had been generated on a single sequencing platform. Class I and class II HLA loci were covered by the typing at four-digit resolution. The number of typed donors differed by locus: about 620-630 for A, B, C, DRB1 and DQB1; 500 to 550 for DQA1; over 600 for DPA1; and some 470 for DPB1. Several DR-DQ haplotypes were treated as single units for association and clustering because of strong linkage in the cohort. On average, around 240,000 unique TCR beta nucleotide sequences were sequenced per donor among 398 genotyped donors of the cohort, with 15% to 20% of those sequences being non-productive. Broader findings and caveats from the paper: Some IMGT-functional V segments, including TRBV6-2 and TRBV6-3, could not be distinguished by the 87-base-pair reads and were therefore excluded. A later genetic analysis associated a missense DCLRE1C variant with V-gene and J-gene trimming of TCR beta chains, and an independent cohort replicated the association. Most TCR sequences were seen in very few donors, while some public TCRs were found in many individuals. In a later analysis, several top co-occurrence clusters were reported to appear linked to parvovirus B19, influenza, CMV and Epstein-Barr virus. In a later analysis, most CMV-associated TCR beta chains were found to appear HLA-restricted, with HLA associations seemingly driven largely by CMV exposure. Cytomegalovirus status was reported to be diagnosed by the classifier with high specificity and sensitivity in both the original and validation cohorts. When HLA alleles, especially DR and DQ, strongly co-occurred, TCR associations were difficult to assign to individual alleles. A total of roughly 160 TCR beta chains were listed by the study as associated with cytomegalovirus. Broadly in line with IMGT annotations, most TCR beta V segments showed up in productive rearrangements about 87% or about 30% of the time in an earlier analysis of approximately 640 of the donors. Because some donors lacked HLA typing at each locus, the association tests relied only on the typed subset. The cohort was sequenced for TCR beta chains only, and without alpha or paired-chain data the features that could be detected were limited. In a later analysis, the rate of TCR association differed among HLA loci, with DRB1 alleles having the most associated TCRs and HLA-C alleles having the fewest. A later genetic analysis reported fewer N-insertions in productive TCRs among donors in an Asian-associated ancestry cluster than the roughly 700-donor mean. For the cohort, immune exposure information was limited to CMV serostatus. In a later analysis, HLA-associated TCR beta chains were found to be more clonally expanded and to have lower generation probabilities than equally common non-associated chains. Linkage disequilibrium might explain the correlated functional status among segregating V segments, but an unknown experimental factor could not be excluded. In vitro tests confirmed that three of the cytomegalovirus-associated TCR beta chains recognize cytomegalovirus antigens. According to the authors, the approach could potentially be generalized to other disease states and immunological phenotypes. The presence/absence analyses assumed that sequencing depth was roughly uniform across donors, and that assumption may not be true. In a later analysis, around 17,000 TCR beta sequences were associated with specific HLA alleles at a false discovery rate of 0.05. A cluster of highly shared sequence variants was judged likely to be a technical artifact of the sequencing pipeline. The earlier analysis of 587 of the donors excluded 15 to 20 rarely observed V segments, including chromosome 9 orphons, because counts were too low. A further reported finding was that TCR beta sequences accurately predicted the HLA-A and HLA-B alleles for most subjects in the first cohort.

The CDR3 starts with the cysteine, ends with the phenylalanine, and has 15 residues. Only the CDR3 DNA stays, 45 bases, in frame from base 1. The germline V gene encodes CDR1 SGDLS and CDR2 YYNGEE. The germline V end is reduced by 6 bases and the J end by 5 bases; junction bases left unmatched: 10. The receptor library was made with the immunoSEQ multiplex PCR assay. The multiplex PCR relied on a mix of 60 forward primers for TCR Vbeta segments and 13 reverse primers for TCR Jbeta segments. Amplification of the CDR3 region of rearranged TCR beta genes was performed with a multiplex PCR assay on genomic DNA. The Illumina HiSeq System was used to sequence the amplified TCR beta libraries as 87-base-pair reads. In the source study's methods: A later analysis tallied roughly 76 million unique TCR beta chains across the 666 repertoires, and about 10 million of those chains were shared by two or more donors. To remove PCR and sequencing errors, raw reads were error-corrected and collapsed into unique sequences using a nearest-neighbor algorithm that merged closely related sequences. V, D and J gene segments were assigned by aligning CDR3 sequences to IMGT reference sequences. For a sequence to be retained, a match of at least six nucleotides to both a V gene segment and a J gene segment was required. Rearrangements were classified as productive when the CDR3 lacked stop codons and remained in frame with V and J, and all other rearrangements were classified as non-productive. Following IMGT convention, CDR3 was defined as the stretch from the second conserved V-encoded cysteine up to the conserved J-encoded phenylalanine. In an earlier analysis of around 540 of the donors, sequences lacking an unambiguous match to a single V gene segment were excluded. An earlier analysis of several hundred of the donors called V segments functional above 56.7% productive rearrangements and segregating when the between-donor standard deviation exceeded 5%. A statistical classification framework was built for diagnosing cytomegalovirus status from the catalog of TCR beta chain sequences. In a later analysis, V and J genes were assigned by comparing TCR nucleotide sequences against IMGT/GENE-DB human TR gene sequences. In a later analysis, CDR3 sequences and most-parsimonious VDJ recombination scenarios were assigned using the TCRdist pipeline. In a later analysis, every TCR beta chain was defined by the combination of its CDR3 amino acid sequence and its V-gene family, and reads without a unique V-gene family were dropped. In a later analysis, 450 to 600 highly shared, low-generation-probability nucleotide sequences were removed to address suspected cross-contamination and a sequencing artifact. A later analysis calculated a clonal expansion index for each public chain from normalized within-repertoire ranks of inferred template counts. In a later analysis, generation probabilities were computed using a VDJ recombination model fitted to out-of-frame rearrangements, and the results were checked against IGoR. Hypergeometric tests were used in a later analysis to score TCR-TCR, TCR-HLA and TCR-CMV co-occurrence, with a repertoire-size bias correction applied to the TCR pairs. False discovery rates were estimated in a later analysis by permuting HLA or CMV assignments 20 times. In a later analysis, co-occurring TCRs were grouped with DBSCAN, and TCRdist sequence similarity was added when clustering was performed within HLA-allele-positive subsets. For co-occurrence clustering, repertoires with fewer than 30,000 or more than 120,000 public chains were excluded, along with five repertoires with anomalous nucleotide sharing. TCRdb took over this immuneACCESS table, retaining in-frame rearrangements with V and J assigned. Such tables are incomplete; in checked studies, under half of the missing clones stem from an unresolved V gene, and the remainder is unexplained. V, J and clone size derive from that table, while D and trimming were established from the DNA sequence. This sample lists approximately 160,000 clones; less than 90% were detected once. About 5% of the sample is in the top ten clones.

In the case of this clone: Its binding antigen is unknown. No qualities accompany the bases; no much larger clone lies one base away.

The cohort comprised 670 or so healthy bone marrow donors. Cohort members were all nominally healthy when sampled, although unrecorded immune exposures were likely present. The donor was CMV seropositive and was included in the group of approximately 310 seropositive cohort members. Each donor provided a peripheral blood sample, and peripheral blood mononuclear cells were used for TCR beta sequencing. The Qiagen DNeasy Blood Extraction Kit was used to extract genomic DNA from the blood cell samples. The specimen was PBMCs. The chain links TRBV9 with TRBJ2-2, with 7 bases matching TRBD1. This clonotype was sampled from a woman aged 45-65 years in good health and CMV-seropositive. The CDR3 reads as follows: CASTRQGSGTGELFF. In nucleotide form, the sequence is TGTGCCAGCACCCGACAGGGATCAGGGACCGGGGAGCTGTTTTTT.